This TCR beta chain was sequenced during a study of blood T cell repertoires in COVID-19. For the study at large: Sites across the United States, Italy and Spain contributed samples from acute and convalescent COVID-19. T cells, B-cell-depleted T cells, or PBMCs supplied cDNA or gDNA.

As originally analysed: Amplified reference gene primers provided the basis for estimating nucleated cell counts. The data were produced by immunoSEQ multiplex PCR, yet TCRdb's version contains in-frame clones alone and is incomplete. For V, J and clone size, that table is used; D and trimming come from the DNA. This table holds some 250,000 clones, about four fifths found once. Trimming removed 5 bases at V and 1 base at J, with 15 bases between. This CDR3 spans 16 amino acids. CDR1 and CDR2 (germline): SEHNR, FQNEAQ (reference sequence). The sequenced sample consisted of peripheral blood. The chain employs TRBV7-9 and TRBJ2-4; D perhaps matches TRBD1 (6 bases). The TCR was taken from a woman aged 18-29 years with acute or convalescent COVID-19. The CDR3 DNA is TGTGCCAGCAGCGCGACTTCAGGGGTGGCCAAAAACATTCAGTACTTC. It is translated as CASSATSGVAKNIQYF. Complete variable domain (other parts from reference TRBV7-9 and TRBJ2-4): DTGVSQNPRHKITKRGQNVTFRCDPISEHNRLYWYRQTLGQGPEFLTYFQNEAQLEKSRLLSDRFSAERPKGSFSTLEIQRTEQGDSAMYLCASSATSGVAKNIQYFGAGTRLSVL.